This record looks at one T cell receptor beta chain sequence and its context. Its antigen is currently not known. Base qualities are not recorded, but no much larger clone differs from it by a single base. Explained via the paper, the treatment or condition label denotes: approximately 18 received Ad26.COV2.S at low or high dose, single or two shots; about 5 received placebo; per-sample allocation not given. For vaccine and placebo recipients, the sequenced repertoires came from samples collected on day 63 after the first injection. Cohort 1b enrolled roughly 25 adults aged 18-55 years at a single site in Boston, USA, between 29 July and 7 August 2020. Ad26.COV2.S was a replication-incompetent adenovirus type 26 vector expressing a prefusion-stabilized SARS-CoV-2 spike protein from the original Wuhan strain. From V the trimming removes 3 bases and from J it removes 4 bases, while the gene matches leave 11 bases of the junction unaccounted for. The germline V gene sets CDR1 to SGHTA and CDR2 to FQGNSA. The CDR3 measures 17 amino acids from cysteine to phenylalanine. Solely the CDR3 DNA is kept, with 51 bases framed from the first base.

The immunoSEQ Assay was used to sequence TCRbeta CDR3 regions. After extraction, genomic DNA underwent amplification by bias-controlled multiplex PCR, followed by high-throughput sequencing. Per the authors' processing: To quantify the absolute abundance of every unique TCRbeta CDR3 region, sequences were collapsed and filtered. T cell fraction was estimated by normalizing TCRbeta template counts to usable DNA, which was measured by amplifying reference genes present in all nucleated cells. Repertoire TCRs were annotated as SARS-CoV-2-specific by exact matching of V gene, CDR3 amino acid sequence and J gene to a known reactive TCR set. The reference SARS-CoV-2 TCR set came from MIRA and was filtered for enrichment in COVID-19-positive ImmuneCODE repertoires, removing public or cross-reactive TCRs. Based on the MIRA antigens, annotated TCRs were further analysed at the level of specific ORF or position within ORF. Breadth was defined as annotated unique rearrangements over total unique productive rearrangements; depth was the summed frequency of those rearrangements. TCR breadth was compared between groups using two-sided Wilcoxon rank-sum tests. Held by TCRdb, this immuneACCESS table contains in-frame sequences only and omits some clones. Under half of the omission traces to an unresolved V gene where checked; the cause of the rest is unknown. V and J calls and clone size come straight from that table; D and trimming were deduced from the DNA. The sample includes 350,000 to 500,000 clones, with approximately 88% observed a single time. Around 3.6% of the sample belongs to the ten largest clones.

This entry is derived from a study of Ad26.COV2.S vaccination and SARS-CoV-2 variants (dated by TCRdb to the early 2020s). About the investigation overall: Vaccine-arm donors were drawn from COV1001, a multicentre, randomized, double-blind, placebo-controlled phase I-IIa trial of Ad26.COV2.S in healthy adults. Ad26.COV2.S was administered intramuscularly at 5 x 10^10 or 1 x 10^11 viral particles, either as a single shot or as two shots given 56 days apart. Sequencing of the TCRbeta repertoire served to evaluate the specificity and breadth of SARS-CoV-2-reactive T cell receptors following Ad26.COV2.S vaccination. A total of roughly 32 samples were included in the TCR-sequenced set, comprising roughly 19 Ad26.COV2.S vaccine recipients, 5 placebo recipients and 8 SARS-CoV-2 convalescent individuals. Participants in the trial were split at random into five groups of five each, receiving low-dose or high-dose Ad26.COV2.S once or twice, or else placebo on both occasions. Investigators remained blinded to trial group allocation during experiments and outcome assessment.

Broader findings and caveats from the paper: Substantial breadth of spike-specific CD8+ and CD4+ T cell responses was reported after vaccination. The study lacked the statistical power to compare responses across vaccine doses or regimens. Vaccine and placebo recipients had comparable non-spike TCR breadth, which fits with the vaccine containing only spike. The authors noted that total T cell responses may have been underestimated by the TCR breadth and depth analyses. Higher spike-specific TCR breadth was observed in Ad26.COV2.S recipients than in placebo recipients (P = 0.0014).

Recombination connected TRBV7-2 to TRBJ2-3; 9 of the junction bases match TRBD2. This sequence originates from a person aged 18-65 years who received the Ad26.COV2.S COVID-19 vaccine or a placebo. Source: peripheral blood, taken in a trial of Ad26.COV2.S vaccine versus placebo. For the CDR3, the sequence is CASSFGLAGSWADTQYF. The DNA sequence is TGTGCCAGCAGCTTTGGTCTAGCGGGGTCATGGGCAGATACGCAGTATTTT.